These 21 T cell receptor beta chains originate from one sample sequenced in a study of CD8 T cells in ankylosing spondylitis. TCRdb recomputed calls from the 5' RACE reads with MiXCR, one row per CDR3 protein. The data hold approximately 140,000 distinct CDR3 sequences, with more than 7% observed a single time. Sequencing input: synovial fluid, either unsorted or a sorted T cell fraction (not recorded which). Receptors were obtained from a male donor with ankylosing spondylitis.

This clonotype was seen a few times. The genes are TRBV20-1 and TRBJ2-1, with 15 bases aligning to TRBD2. The trim removed 5 bases at V and 0 bases at J, leaving 8 bases unmatched. The CDR3 extends over 18 amino acids. Germline V lookup: CDR1 DFQATT, CDR2 SNEGSKA (reference sequence). CDR3 sequence (DNA): TGCAGTGCTGTGGGACTAGCGGGGGGCCTGAACTCCTACAATGAGCAGTTCTTC. Translation gives CSAVGLAGGLNSYNEQFF.

This clonotype was seen ten or more times. The gene calls are TRBV18 and TRBJ1-2; D call uncertain. Trimming took 3 bases from V and 0 from J, leaving 14 bases between them. Per the germline V gene, CDR1 is KGHSH and CDR2 is LQKENI. The CDR3 sequence is 16 residues long. In nucleotides, the CDR3 is TGTGCCAGCTCACCTAAGACCCGGGCCGCTAACTATGGCTACACCTTC. Its protein product is CASSPKTRAANYGYTF.

This clonotype was found many times. The chain combines TRBV27 with TRBJ2-5; D is unclear. This CDR3 has 12 residues. Trimming removed 5 bases from V and 0 bases from J, with 4 bases in between. Germline CDR1 MNHEY, CDR2 SMNVEV (reference sequence). The CDR3: CASSDYQETQYF. DNA for the CDR3: TGTGCCAGCAGTGACTACCAAGAGACCCAGTACTTC.

This clonotype was seen at least ten times. The chain couples TRBV20-1 to TRBJ2-5; D is undetermined. CDR1 DFQATT and CDR2 SNEGSKA come from the germline V gene (reference sequence). The CDR3 spans 12 residues. The ends were cut back, 5 bases at V and 5 bases at J, with 12 bases in the middle. The CDR3 DNA reads TGCAGTGCTCCCCTAGAGCACGAGACCCAGTACTTC. It is translated as CSAPLEHETQYF.

The rearrangement uses TRBV2 and TRBJ2-5; the match to TRBD1 covers 7 bases. Germline CDR1 is SNHLY and CDR2 is FYNNEI. CDR3 length: 13 residues. Trimming took 5 bases from V and 7 from J; bases not matched to a gene: 7. This CDR3 reads CASSTDRTGTQYF. The CDR3 region has the DNA TGTGCCAGCAGTACGGACAGGACTGGGACCCAGTACTTC.

This clonotype was seen only once. The J gene is TRBJ2-5, the V gene TRBV6-1, with D unresolved. The germline CDR1 and CDR2 sequences are MNHNS and SASEGT. The V and J ends lost 8 bases and 4 bases respectively, with 14 bases between them. The CDR3 consists of 13 residues. The CDR3 DNA reads as TGTGCCAGCGGCGCACGGGCCAGAGAGACCCAGTACTTC. As protein: CASGARARETQYF.

In this sample, this clonotype turned up many times. The CDR3 DNA follows: TGTGCCAGCAGTTACCTTCTAGCAGGAGATACGCAGTATTTT. Protein: CASSYLLAGDTQYF. This chain uses TRBV6-2 or TRBV6-3 with TRBJ2-3; D is possibly TRBD2 (5 bases). V dropped 2 bases and J dropped 5 bases, with 11 bases sitting between them. The V gene's germline CDR1 is MNHEY and CDR2 SVGEGT. CDR3 length: 14 amino acids.

The chain has TRBV7-8 and TRBJ1-1, with D unresolved. The ends were cut back, 1 base at V and 6 bases at J, with 6 bases in the middle. Germline V CDR1 and CDR2: SGHVS, FQNEAQ. The CDR3 runs 12 residues. CDR3 nucleotides: TGTGCCAGCAGCTTAGGCTTCGCTGAAGCTTTCTTT. It specifies CASSLGFAEAFF.

The rearrangement uses TRBV27 and TRBJ1-2; tentatively, D is TRBD1 (6 bases). The ends were cut back, 8 bases at V and 5 bases at J, with 18 bases in the middle. This CDR3 is built from 14 residues. The germline CDR1 and CDR2 sequences are MNHEY and SMNVEV (reference sequence). The CDR3 reads CASGRRDRTYGYTF. The CDR3 DNA is TGTGCCAGCGGAAGAAGAGACAGGACTTATGGCTACACCTTC.

This clonotype was detected a few times. The chain uses TRBV28 and TRBJ1-2; no reliable D call. Germline CDR1 is MDHEN and CDR2 is SYDVKM. This CDR3 is built from 12 residues. Trimming took off 5 bases at V and 2 bases at J, with 6 bases between the two ends. The CDR3 region is CASSMQNYGYTF. CDR3 DNA: TGTGCCAGCAGTATGCAGAACTATGGCTACACCTTC.

The table lists this clonotype with many counts. The CDR3 DNA is TGCAGTGCCCGTCGACAGAACACTGAAGCTTTCTTT. It is translated as CSARRQNTEAFF. The genes are TRBV20-1 and TRBJ1-1; D unclear. The germline V gene encodes CDR1 DFQATT and CDR2 SNEGSKA (reference sequence). The CDR3 contains 12 residues. V was pared by 6 bases and J by 1 base, with 9 bases between.

This clonotype has just a few counts. This chain uses TRBV4-1 with TRBJ1-4, with 9 bases fitting TRBD1. Germline assignment: CDR1 MGHRA and CDR2 YSYEKL. This CDR3 has 15 amino acids. J gave up 8 bases and V 2 bases, and 6 bases lay outside the gene matches. The CDR3 region is CASSQNTGGGEKLFF. The CDR3 DNA reads as TGCGCCAGCAGCCAAAATACAGGGGGCGGGGAAAAACTGTTTTTT.

At least ten counts were recorded for this clonotype. This CDR3 is CASSTTRGQPEAFF. CDR3 nucleotides: TGTGCCAGCAGTACCACCCGTGGACAGCCTGAAGCTTTCTTT. The chain couples TRBV6-1 to TRBJ1-1, with a tentative D call TRBD1 (6 bases). The CDR3 sequence is 14 residues long. CDR1 is MNHNS, CDR2 SASEGT, per germline. The V gene lost 5 bases and the J gene lost 6 bases, with 16 bases spanning the gap.

The sample holds many counts of this clonotype. The gene calls are TRBV10-3 and TRBJ2-1; 8 bases agree with TRBD2. Looked up from germline, CDR1 is ENHRY and CDR2 is SYGVKD. The CDR3 length is 15 residues. V lost 3 bases to trimming and J lost 5 bases; unmatched junction nucleotides: 6. As DNA, the CDR3 is TGTGCCATCAGTGATATCAGCGGGGGTAACAATGAGCAGTTCTTC. Encoded protein: CAISDISGGNNEQFF.

The rearrangement joins TRBV5-1 to TRBJ2-7; D unclear. This CDR3 has 13 residues. Per the germline V gene, CDR1 is SGHRS and CDR2 is YFSETQ. V lost 7 bases and J lost 0, with 11 bases in between. CDR3 in amino acids: CASRYSASYEQYF. The CDR3 DNA reads as TGCGCCAGCCGTTACTCCGCCTCCTACGAGCAGTACTTC.

This clonotype was picked up many times. This rearrangement joins TRBV6-1 to TRBJ1-3, with D perhaps matching TRBD1 (6 bases). V shed 8 bases and J shed 3 bases, with 23 bases lying between them. Germline V gene data show CDR1 as MNHNS and CDR2 as SASEGT. This CDR3 is 17 amino acids long. The CDR3 nucleotides are TGTGCCAGCCAATGGAGCCTTCAGGGGATTTATGGAAACACCATATATTTT. This sequence encodes CASQWSLQGIYGNTIYF.

The rearrangement joins TRBV24-1 to TRBJ1-5; 8 nucleotides agree with TRBD1. CDR1 and CDR2 (germline): KGHDR, SFDVKD. The CDR3 is 15 residues long. The J segment lost 1 base and the V segment lost 4 bases, leaving 2 bases of the junction unmatched. CDR3 bases: TGTGCCACCAGTGAAGGGGACAGGAGCAATCAGCCCCAGCATTTT. Its translation is CATSEGDRSNQPQHF.

There are many counts of this clonotype. The chain combines TRBV7-2 with TRBJ1-1; D possibly corresponds to TRBD1 (6 bases). The germline gives CDR1 SGHTA, CDR2 FQGNSA. The CDR3 runs 15 residues. Trimming removed 5 bases from V and 5 bases from J, with 18 bases in between. For the CDR3, the DNA is TGTGCCAGCAGCCCCCGTATCGGGGGCCGGACTGAAGCTTTCTTT. This sequence encodes CASSPRIGGRTEAFF.

The J gene is TRBJ2-5, the V gene TRBV18; D gene ambiguous. Per the germline V gene, CDR1 is KGHSH and CDR2 is LQKENI. This CDR3 contains 13 residues. The ends were cut back, 4 bases at V and 0 bases at J, with 6 bases in the middle. This CDR3 reads CASSLSYQETQYF. CDR3 coding DNA: TGTGCCAGCTCACTTTCCTACCAAGAGACCCAGTACTTC. Drawing the rest from reference TRBV18 and TRBJ2-5, the complete variable domain is NAGVMQNPRHLVRRRGQEARLRCSPMKGHSHVYWYRQLPEEGLKFMVYLQKENIIDESGMPKERFSAEFPKEGPSILRIQQVVRGDSAAYFCASSLSYQETQYFGPGTRLLVL.

This clonotype was seen many times. The chain is built from TRBV27 and TRBJ2-7; D uncertain. The CDR3 is 13 residues long. Deletions cut 5 bases from V and 7 bases from J, with 15 bases between. CDR1 MNHEY and CDR2 SMNVEV come from the germline V gene (reference sequence). The DNA for the CDR3 is TGTGCCAGCAGTCCCCAGTGGGGTGGGGAGCAGTACTTC. It specifies CASSPQWGGEQYF.

The sample holds many counts of this clonotype. The V and J genes are TRBV6-2 or TRBV6-3 and TRBJ2-4, with D maybe TRBD2 (5 bases). The germline gives CDR1 MNHEY, CDR2 SVGEGT. V was pared by 6 bases and J by 0 bases, with 15 bases between. CDR3 length: 16 amino acids. The CDR3 is CASSPRGKLAKNIQYF. The CDR3 DNA reads as TGTGCCAGCAGCCCACGGGGAAAACTAGCCAAAAACATTCAGTACTTC.